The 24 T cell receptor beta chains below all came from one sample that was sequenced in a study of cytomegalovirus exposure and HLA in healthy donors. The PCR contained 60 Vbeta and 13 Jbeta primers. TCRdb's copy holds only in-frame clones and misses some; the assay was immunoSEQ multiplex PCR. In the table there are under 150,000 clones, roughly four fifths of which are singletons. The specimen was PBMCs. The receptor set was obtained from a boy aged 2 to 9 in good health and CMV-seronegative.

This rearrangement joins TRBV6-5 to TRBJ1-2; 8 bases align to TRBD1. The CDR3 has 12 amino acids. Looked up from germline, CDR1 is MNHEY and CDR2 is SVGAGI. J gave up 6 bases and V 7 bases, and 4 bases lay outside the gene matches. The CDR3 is CASTSDRDGYTF. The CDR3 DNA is TGTGCCAGCACCTCGGACAGGGATGGCTACACCTTC.

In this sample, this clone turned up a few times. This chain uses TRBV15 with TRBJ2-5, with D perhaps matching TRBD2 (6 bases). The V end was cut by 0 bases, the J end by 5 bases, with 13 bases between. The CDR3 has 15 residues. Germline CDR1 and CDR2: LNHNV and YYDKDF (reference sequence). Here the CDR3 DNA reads TGTGCCACCAGCAGAGAGACGGGAGTGGCGGAGACCCAGTACTTC. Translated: CATSRETGVAETQYF.

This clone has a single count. The CDR3: CASSQGTGEEQPQHF. The CDR3 coding sequence is TGTGCCAGCAGCCAGGGCACAGGGGAGGAGCAGCCCCAGCATTTT. The chain couples TRBV4-2 to TRBJ1-5; 7 bases agree with TRBD1. The CDR3 loop spans 15 amino acids. Per germline, CDR1 LGHNA and CDR2 YNFKEQ. V lost 3 bases, J lost 7 bases, and 9 bases stayed unmatched.

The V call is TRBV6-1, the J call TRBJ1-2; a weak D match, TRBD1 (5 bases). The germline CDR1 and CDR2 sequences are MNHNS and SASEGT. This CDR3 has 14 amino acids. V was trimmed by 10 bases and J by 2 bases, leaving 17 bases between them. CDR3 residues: CATTERDGNYGYTF. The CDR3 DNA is TGTGCCACCACAGAGCGGGACGGCAACTATGGCTACACCTTC.

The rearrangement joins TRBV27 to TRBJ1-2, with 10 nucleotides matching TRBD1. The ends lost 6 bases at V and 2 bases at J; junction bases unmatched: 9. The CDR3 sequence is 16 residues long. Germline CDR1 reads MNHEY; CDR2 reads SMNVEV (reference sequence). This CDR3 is CASRGTGQGSNYGYTF. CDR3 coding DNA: TGTGCCAGCAGAGGCACGGGACAGGGGAGCAACTATGGCTACACCTTC.

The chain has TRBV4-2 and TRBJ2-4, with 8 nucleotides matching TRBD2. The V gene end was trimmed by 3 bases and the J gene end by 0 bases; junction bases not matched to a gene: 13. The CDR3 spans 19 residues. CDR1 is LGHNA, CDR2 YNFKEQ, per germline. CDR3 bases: TGTGCCAGCAGCCAGGGGACTCGTCGGGGGGGCTTAGCCAAAAACATTCAGTACTTC. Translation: CASSQGTRRGGLAKNIQYF.

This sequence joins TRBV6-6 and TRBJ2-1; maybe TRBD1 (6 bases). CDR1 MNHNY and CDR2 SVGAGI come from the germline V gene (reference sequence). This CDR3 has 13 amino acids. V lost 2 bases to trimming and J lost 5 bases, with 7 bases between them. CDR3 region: CASSYRDNNEQFF. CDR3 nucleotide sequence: TGTGCCAGCAGTTACCGGGACAACAATGAGCAGTTCTTC.

CDR3 sequence reads: CASSTTTISSNQPQHF. CDR3 nucleotide sequence: TGTGCCAGCAGCACAACCACGATCTCCAGCAATCAGCCCCAGCATTTT. V gene TRBV2 combines with J gene TRBJ1-5; no clear D gene. The germline V and J ends were trimmed by 6 bases and 1 base, with 16 bases remaining between them. The CDR3 is 16 residues long. Germline lookup yields CDR1 SNHLY and CDR2 FYNNEI.

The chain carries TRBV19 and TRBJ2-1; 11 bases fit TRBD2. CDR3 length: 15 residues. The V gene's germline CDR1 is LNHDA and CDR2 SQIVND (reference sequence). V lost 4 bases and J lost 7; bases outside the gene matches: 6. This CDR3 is CASSTGLAASNEQFF. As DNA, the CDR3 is TGTGCCAGTAGTACGGGACTAGCGGCTTCGAATGAGCAGTTCTTC.

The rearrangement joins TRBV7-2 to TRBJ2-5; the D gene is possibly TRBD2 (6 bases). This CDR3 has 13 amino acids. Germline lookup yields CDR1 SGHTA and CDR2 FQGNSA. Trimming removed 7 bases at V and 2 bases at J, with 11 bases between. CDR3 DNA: TGTGCCAGCAACGCGGGACTTCAAGAGACCCAGTACTTC. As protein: CASNAGLQETQYF.

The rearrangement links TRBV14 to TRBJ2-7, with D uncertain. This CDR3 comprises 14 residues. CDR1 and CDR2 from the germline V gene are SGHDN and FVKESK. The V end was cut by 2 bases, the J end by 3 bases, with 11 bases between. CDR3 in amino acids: CASSQNSRYYEQYF. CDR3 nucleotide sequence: TGTGCCAGCAGCCAAAATTCTCGGTACTACGAGCAGTACTTC. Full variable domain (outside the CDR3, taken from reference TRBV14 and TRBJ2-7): EAGVTQFPSHSVIEKGQTVTLRCDPISGHDNLYWYRRVMGKEIKFLLHFVKESKQDESGMPNNRFLAERTGGTYSTLKVQPAELEDSGVYFCASSQNSRYYEQYFGPGTRLTVT.

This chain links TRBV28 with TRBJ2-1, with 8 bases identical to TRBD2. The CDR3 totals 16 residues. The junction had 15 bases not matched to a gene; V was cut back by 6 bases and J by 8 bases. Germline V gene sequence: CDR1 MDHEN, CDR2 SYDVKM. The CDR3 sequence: CASSDPPGTSPDEQFF. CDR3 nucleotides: TGTGCCAGCAGCGATCCGCCCGGGACTAGTCCGGATGAGCAGTTCTTC. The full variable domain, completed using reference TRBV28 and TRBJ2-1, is DVKVTQSSRYLVKRTGEKVFLECVQDMDHENMFWYRQDPGLGLRLIYFSYDVKMKEKGDIPEGYSVSREKKERFSLILESASTNQTSMYLCASSDPPGTSPDEQFFGPGTRLTVL.

The CDR3 is CASSLVQEGGEQYF. In nucleotides, the CDR3 is TGCGCCAGCAGCTTGGTACAGGAGGGCGGCGAGCAGTACTTC. The chain recombines TRBV5-1 with TRBJ2-7; D may be TRBD2 (6 bases). This CDR3 comprises 14 residues. Germline assignment: CDR1 SGHRS and CDR2 YFSETQ. V dropped 0 bases and J dropped 6 bases, with 13 bases sitting between them.

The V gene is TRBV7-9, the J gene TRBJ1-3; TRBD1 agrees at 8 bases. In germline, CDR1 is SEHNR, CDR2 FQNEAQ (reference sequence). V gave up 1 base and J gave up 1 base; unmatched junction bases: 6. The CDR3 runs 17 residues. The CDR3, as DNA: TGTGCCAGCAGCTTAGGCGGGCAGGGGGCGTCTGGAAACACCATATATTTT. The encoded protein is CASSLGGQGASGNTIYF.

The CDR3 DNA sequence: TGTGCCAGCAGCCAATCGGGGGGGGCACCCCTCCACTTT. Protein product: CASSQSGGAPLHF. This chain connects TRBV16 to TRBJ1-6; D may be TRBD1 (5 bases). Germline assignment: CDR1 KGHSY and CDR2 FQNENV. Between the trimmed V and J ends, which lost 0 bases and 11 bases, there was a span of 8 bases. The CDR3 is made up of 13 amino acids. Variable domain in full (rest from reference TRBV16 and TRBJ1-6): GEEVAQTPKHLVRGEGQKAKLYCAPIKGHSYVFWYQQVLKNEFKFLISFQNENVFDETGMPKERFSAKCLPNSPCSLEIQATKLEDSAVYFCASSQSGGAPLHFGNGTRLTVT.

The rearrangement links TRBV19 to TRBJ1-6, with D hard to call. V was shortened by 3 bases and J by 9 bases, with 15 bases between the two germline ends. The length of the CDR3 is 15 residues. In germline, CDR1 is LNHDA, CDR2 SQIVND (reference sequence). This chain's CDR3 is CASSIARNRGSPLHF. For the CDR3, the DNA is TGTGCCAGTAGTATTGCTAGGAATCGTGGTTCACCCCTCCACTTT.

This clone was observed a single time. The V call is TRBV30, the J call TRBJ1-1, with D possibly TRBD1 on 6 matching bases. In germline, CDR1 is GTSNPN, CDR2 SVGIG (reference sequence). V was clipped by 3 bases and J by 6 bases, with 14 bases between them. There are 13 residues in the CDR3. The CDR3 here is CAWSQDHRAEAFF. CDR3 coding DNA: TGTGCCTGGAGCCAAGACCACAGGGCTGAAGCTTTCTTT.

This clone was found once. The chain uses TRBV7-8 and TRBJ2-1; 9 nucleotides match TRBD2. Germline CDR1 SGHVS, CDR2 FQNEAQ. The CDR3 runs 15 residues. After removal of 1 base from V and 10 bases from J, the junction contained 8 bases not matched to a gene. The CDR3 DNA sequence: TGTGCCAGCAGCTTAGACTCTCCTAGCGGGGCCGAGCAGTTCTTC. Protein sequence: CASSLDSPSGAEQFF.

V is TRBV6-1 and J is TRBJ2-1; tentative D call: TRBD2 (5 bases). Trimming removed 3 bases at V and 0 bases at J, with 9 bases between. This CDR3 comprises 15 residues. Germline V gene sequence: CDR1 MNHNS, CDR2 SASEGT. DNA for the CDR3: TGTGCCAGCAGTGATGACGCGGGCTCCTACAATGAGCAGTTCTTC. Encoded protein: CASSDDAGSYNEQFF.

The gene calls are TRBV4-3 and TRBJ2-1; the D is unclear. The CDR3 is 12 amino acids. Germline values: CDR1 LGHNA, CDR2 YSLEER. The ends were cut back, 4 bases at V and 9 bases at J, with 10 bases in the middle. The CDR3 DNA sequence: TGCGCCAGCAGCCTCAATCACTGTGAGCAGTTCTTC. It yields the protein CASSLNHCEQFF.

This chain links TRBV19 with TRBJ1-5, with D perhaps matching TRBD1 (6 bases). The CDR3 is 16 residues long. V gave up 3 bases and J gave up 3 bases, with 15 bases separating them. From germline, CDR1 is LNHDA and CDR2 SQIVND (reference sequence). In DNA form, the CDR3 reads TGTGCCAGTAGTATTCTTTTAGGACAGTACAATCAGCCCCAGCATTTT. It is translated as CASSILLGQYNQPQHF.

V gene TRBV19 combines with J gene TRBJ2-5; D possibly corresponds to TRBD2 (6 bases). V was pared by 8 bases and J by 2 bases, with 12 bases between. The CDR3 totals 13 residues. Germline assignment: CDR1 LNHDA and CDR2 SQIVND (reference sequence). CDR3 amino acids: CASSQGLQETQYF. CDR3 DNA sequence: TGTGCCAGTTCCCAGGGACTTCAAGAGACCCAGTACTTC.

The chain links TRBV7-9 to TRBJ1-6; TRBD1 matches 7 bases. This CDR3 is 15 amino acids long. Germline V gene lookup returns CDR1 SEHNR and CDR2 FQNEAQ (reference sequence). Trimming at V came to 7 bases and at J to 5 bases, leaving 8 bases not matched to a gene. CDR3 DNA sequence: TGTGCCAGCATCCCGGGACAGTCCGATAATTCACCCCTCCACTTT. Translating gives CASIPGQSDNSPLHF.

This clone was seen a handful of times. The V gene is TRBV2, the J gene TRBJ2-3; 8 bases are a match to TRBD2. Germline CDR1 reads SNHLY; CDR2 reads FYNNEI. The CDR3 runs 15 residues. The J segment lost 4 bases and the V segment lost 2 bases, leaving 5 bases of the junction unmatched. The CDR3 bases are TGTGCCAGCAGTGAACGGGAGGGAGGGGCAGATACGCAGTATTTT. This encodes CASSEREGGADTQYF.